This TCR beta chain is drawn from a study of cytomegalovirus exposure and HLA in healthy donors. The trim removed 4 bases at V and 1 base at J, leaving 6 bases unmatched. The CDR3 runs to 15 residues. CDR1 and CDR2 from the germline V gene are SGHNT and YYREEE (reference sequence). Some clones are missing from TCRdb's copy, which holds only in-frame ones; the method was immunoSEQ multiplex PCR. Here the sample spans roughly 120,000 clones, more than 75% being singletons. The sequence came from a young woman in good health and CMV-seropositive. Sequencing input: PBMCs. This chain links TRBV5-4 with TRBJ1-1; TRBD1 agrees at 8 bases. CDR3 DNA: TGTGCCAGCAGCGGATCCGGGACAGGGAACACTGAAGCTTTCTTT. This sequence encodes CASSGSGTGNTEAFF.